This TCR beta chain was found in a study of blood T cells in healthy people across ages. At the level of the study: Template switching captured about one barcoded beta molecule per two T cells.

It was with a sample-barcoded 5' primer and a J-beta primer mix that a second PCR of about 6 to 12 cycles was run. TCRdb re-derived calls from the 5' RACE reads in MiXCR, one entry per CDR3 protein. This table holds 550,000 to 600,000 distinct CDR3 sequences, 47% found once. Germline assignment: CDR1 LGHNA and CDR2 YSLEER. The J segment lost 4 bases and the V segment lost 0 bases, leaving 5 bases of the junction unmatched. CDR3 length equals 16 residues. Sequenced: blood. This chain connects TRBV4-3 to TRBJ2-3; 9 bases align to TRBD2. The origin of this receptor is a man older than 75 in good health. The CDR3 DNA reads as TGCGCCAGCAGCCAAGACGGAGCGGGGGGTCCAGATACGCAGTATTTT. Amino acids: CASSQDGAGGPDTQYF.